These T cell receptor beta chains were read from a single sample in a study of cytomegalovirus exposure and HLA in healthy donors. The protocol was immunoSEQ multiplex PCR, while the TCRdb copy is restricted to in-frame clones and leaves out a portion. Its listing shows roughly 35,000 clones. Sequencing used PBMCs. Every receptor here comes from a woman in her thirties or forties in good health and CMV-seropositive. Each CDR3 is given with its conserved first and last residue. D genes are given only for firm matches.

D,J,V,CDR3,DNA
TRBD2,TRBJ2-3,TRBV7-9,CASSLASGSVLSTDTQYF,TGTGCCAGCAGCTTAGCTAGCGGGAGCGTGCTCAGCACAGATACGCAGTATTTT
TRBD2,TRBJ2-2,TRBV19,CASSTLAGDTGELFF,TGTGCCAGTAGTACACTAGCGGGAGACACCGGGGAGCTGTTTTTT
TRBD2,TRBJ2-1,TRBV30,CAWSVLARGNNEQFF,TGTGCCTGGAGTGTACTAGCGAGAGGGAACAATGAGCAGTTCTTC
TRBD1,TRBJ2-7,TRBV19,CASSPRTGYSYEQYF,TGTGCCAGTAGTCCCCGGACAGGTTATTCCTACGAGCAGTACTTC
NA,TRBJ2-5,TRBV5-4,CASSSWDIEETQYF,TGTGCCAGCAGCTCGTGGGACATTGAAGAGACCCAGTACTTC
NA,TRBJ2-3,TRBV28,CASSPTGSTDTQYF,TGTGCCAGCAGTCCGACGGGGAGCACAGATACGCAGTATTTT
NA,TRBJ2-7,TRBV6-6,CASSSTGEQYF,TGTGCCAGCAGCTCGACGGGCGAGCAGTACTTC
TRBD2,TRBJ2-1,TRBV19,CASSAGTSGGDEQFF,TGTGCCAGTAGTGCCGGGACTAGCGGGGGGGATGAGCAGTTCTTC
TRBD1,TRBJ1-2,TRBV5-4,CASSSGTASYGYTF,TGTGCCAGCAGCTCCGGGACAGCTTCCTATGGCTACACCTTC
NA,TRBJ2-7,TRBV30,CAWSESSGLGYEQYF,TGTGCCTGGAGTGAATCCAGCGGGCTGGGCTACGAGCAGTACTTC
NA,TRBJ2-1,TRBV6-6,CASSSVEGGAYNEQFF,TGTGCCAGCAGTTCCGTTGAGGGGGGGGCCTACAATGAGCAGTTCTTC
TRBD2,TRBJ2-7,TRBV7-8,CASSIVSGRVYEQYF,TGTGCCAGCAGCATCGTTAGCGGGAGGGTGTACGAGCAGTACTTC
TRBD2,TRBJ2-3,TRBV7-6,CASSLGLGLAGTDTQYF,TGTGCCAGCAGCTTAGGGTTGGGGCTAGCGGGCACAGATACGCAGTATTTT
NA,TRBJ2-4,TRBV7-9,CASRSSSGGPNLF,TGTGCCAGCAGATCCTCTTCCGGCGGGCCGAATCTATTC
TRBD1,TRBJ2-1,TRBV6-5,CASRRQGAREMEQFF,TGTGCCAGCAGACGACAGGGGGCGCGCGAGATGGAGCAGTTCTTC
NA,TRBJ1-6,TRBV2,CASRGGGSPLHF,TGTGCCAGCAGGGGGGGTGGTTCACCCCTCCACTTT
TRBD1,TRBJ1-5,TRBV28,CASSMPGTGANQPQHF,TGTGCCAGCAGTATGCCCGGGACAGGGGCTAATCAGCCCCAGCATTTT
NA,TRBJ2-7,TRBV9,CASSPRGPYEQYF,TGTGCCAGCAGCCCCAGAGGTCCCTACGAGCAGTACTTC
TRBD2,TRBJ2-2,TRBV5-4,CASSRGTSGGAKTGTGELFF,TGTGCCAGCAGTCGCGGGACTAGCGGGGGGGCCAAGACAGGAACCGGGGAGCTGTTTTTT
NA,TRBJ1-6,TRBV7-8,CASSEGSSYNSPLHF,TGTGCCAGCAGCGAAGGGAGCTCCTATAATTCACCCCTCCACTTT
TRBD2,TRBJ2-5,TRBV19,CASSVSGSLETQYF,TGTGCCAGTAGTGTTAGCGGGAGTTTGGAGACCCAGTACTTC
TRBD1,TRBJ2-1,TRBV6-1,CASRPDRAIFNEQFF,TGTGCCAGCAGACCGGACAGGGCTATATTCAATGAGCAGTTCTTC
TRBD1,TRBJ1-4,TRBV30,CAWSVRDRVQEKLFF,TGTGCCTGGAGTGTAAGGGACAGGGTACAGGAAAAACTGTTTTTT
TRBD2,TRBJ2-1,TRBV30,CAWSGTSLAGGMDNEQFF,TGTGCCTGGAGTGGCACCTCGCTAGCGGGAGGGATGGACAATGAGCAGTTCTTC
NA,TRBJ1-1,TRBV2,CASGVKGGFEAFF,TGTGCCAGCGGGGTAAAGGGGGGGTTTGAAGCTTTCTTT
TRBD2,TRBJ2-1,TRBV7-9,CASSLRGTSGPGELDEQFF,TGTGCCAGCAGCTTAAGGGGGACTAGCGGACCTGGAGAACTCGATGAGCAGTTCTTC
TRBD2,TRBJ2-1,TRBV14,CASSRSGGSTYNEQFF,TGTGCCAGCAGCAGAAGCGGGGGATCTACCTACAATGAGCAGTTCTTC
NA,TRBJ1-2,TRBV28,CASSGLDGYTF,TGTGCCAGCAGTGGGCTTGATGGCTACACCTTC
NA,TRBJ1-3,TRBV30,CAWIGREKLGNTIYF,TGTGCCTGGATTGGCAGGGAAAAACTCGGAAACACCATATATTTT
TRBD1,TRBJ2-3,TRBV27,CASHSGTVITDTQYF,TGTGCCAGTCACTCGGGGACAGTAATAACAGATACGCAGTATTTT
NA,TRBJ2-4,TRBV11-2,CASSLSGRVFGRAKNIQYF,TGTGCCAGCAGCCTCTCCGGCAGGGTTTTTGGACGAGCCAAAAACATTCAGTACTTC
NA,TRBJ1-4,TRBV5-1,CASSTHGRPQEKLFF,TGCGCCAGCAGCACCCACGGCAGGCCACAGGAAAAACTGTTTTTT
TRBD1,TRBJ2-2,TRBV13,CASSRRDRGLYSNTGELFF,TGTGCCAGCAGCCGAAGGGACAGGGGACTATATTCGAACACCGGGGAGCTGTTTTTT
TRBD2,TRBJ2-5,TRBV9,CASSVEASGGQETQYF,TGTGCCAGCAGCGTAGAGGCTAGCGGGGGTCAAGAGACCCAGTACTTC
TRBD1,TRBJ2-7,TRBV9,CASSTRTGGEQYF,TGTGCCAGCAGCACCCGGACAGGCGGGGAGCAGTACTTC
TRBD1,TRBJ2-6,TRBV7-3,CASSMDRAGANVLTF,TGTGCCAGCAGCATGGACAGGGCTGGGGCCAACGTCCTGACTTTC
TRBD1,TRBJ2-7,TRBV5-1,CASSLEMTGVDEQYF,TGCGCCAGCAGCTTGGAGATGACAGGGGTCGACGAGCAGTACTTC
TRBD1,TRBJ2-7,TRBV5-1,CASSYGQVPPIQYF,TGCGCCAGCAGCTATGGACAGGTGCCGCCTATACAGTACTTC
NA,TRBJ2-1,TRBV9,CASSVDPSSDNEQFF,TGTGCCAGCAGCGTAGATCCGAGCTCCGACAATGAGCAGTTCTTC
TRBD1,TRBJ1-5,TRBV11-2,CASSSTGVQPQHF,TGTGCCAGCAGCTCAACAGGGGTTCAGCCCCAGCATTTT
NA,TRBJ2-2,TRBV19,CASSSWALDFSGELFF,TGTGCCAGTAGTTCTTGGGCGTTAGATTTTTCCGGGGAGCTGTTTTTT
TRBD2,TRBJ2-1,TRBV6-1,CASSGLAGDEQFF,TGTGCCAGCAGTGGACTAGCGGGGGATGAGCAGTTCTTC
NA,TRBJ2-2,TRBV7-2,CASSAEGLPGGELFF,TGTGCCAGCAGCGCCGAGGGTCTCCCCGGCGGGGAGCTGTTTTTT
TRBD1,TRBJ2-7,TRBV2,CASSGQGIYEQYF,TGTGCCAGCAGCGGACAGGGGATCTACGAGCAGTACTTC
NA,TRBJ2-7,TRBV11-3,CASSLDPNSREQYF,TGTGCCAGCAGCTTAGATCCGAATAGCCGCGAGCAGTACTTC
NA,TRBJ1-6,TRBV5-8,CASSSLQGKSPLHF,TGTGCCAGCAGCTCCCTGCAGGGGAAATCACCCCTCCACTTT